This T cell receptor beta chain was captured in a study of blood T cell repertoires in COVID-19. Background on the study: Acute-phase and convalescent COVID-19 samples originated in the United States, Italy and Spain.

V lost 1 base to trimming and J lost 15 bases; unmatched junction nucleotides: 7. This CDR3 region has 12 residues. Germline V CDR1 and CDR2: SGHAT, FQNNGV. Produced via immunoSEQ multiplex PCR; TCRdb's table is partial and in-frame only. Among more than 200,000 clones listed, around 87% were seen once. The age range of participants was about 18 to 89 years, with residence in about 25 US areas. Before being deemed recovered, Cohort 3 donors had two negative PCRs, clearance, or symptom resolution. This receptor was obtained from a woman aged 50 to 65 who had recovered from COVID-19. The chain links TRBV11-2 to TRBJ2-3, with 7 nucleotides matching TRBD2. The sample taken for sequencing was PBMCs or T cells enriched from blood (not recorded which). CDR3 sequence: CASSLAREAQYF. CDR3 nucleotide sequence: TGTGCCAGCAGCTTAGCTCGGGAGGCCCAATATTTT.